This T cell receptor (beta chain) was profiled in a study of early T cells in non-severe SARS-CoV-2 infection. Study context: Bulk RNA isolated from unsorted whole blood underwent sequencing; chains were not paired.

Overall study findings and caveats: Anti-spike CD8 responses were favored in VDJdb matching, and private and CD4 specificities were missed.

Separate cDNA molecules each had unique molecular identifiers attached to them. TCRdb passed the 5' RACE reads through MiXCR, listing each CDR3 protein once. The sample has about 100,000 distinct CDR3 sequences, under 15% seen once; the top ten hold approximately 6.4%. Germline V CDR1 and CDR2: SQVTM, ANQGSEA. The CDR3 length is 15 residues. Germline trimming cut 4 bases from V and 3 bases from J; bases unmatched to any gene: 10. Concerning this clonotype: Its antigen is undetermined.

The source material was whole blood. The clonotype comes from an adult who was a healthcare worker with PCR-confirmed SARS-CoV-2 infection or an uninfected control (not recorded which). This chain uses TRBV29-1 with TRBJ2-5; 8 nucleotides match TRBD1. This chain's CDR3 is CSVVSLGQVEETQYF. The CDR3 coding sequence is TGCAGCGTTGTAAGTTTGGGACAGGTGGAAGAGACCCAGTACTTC.